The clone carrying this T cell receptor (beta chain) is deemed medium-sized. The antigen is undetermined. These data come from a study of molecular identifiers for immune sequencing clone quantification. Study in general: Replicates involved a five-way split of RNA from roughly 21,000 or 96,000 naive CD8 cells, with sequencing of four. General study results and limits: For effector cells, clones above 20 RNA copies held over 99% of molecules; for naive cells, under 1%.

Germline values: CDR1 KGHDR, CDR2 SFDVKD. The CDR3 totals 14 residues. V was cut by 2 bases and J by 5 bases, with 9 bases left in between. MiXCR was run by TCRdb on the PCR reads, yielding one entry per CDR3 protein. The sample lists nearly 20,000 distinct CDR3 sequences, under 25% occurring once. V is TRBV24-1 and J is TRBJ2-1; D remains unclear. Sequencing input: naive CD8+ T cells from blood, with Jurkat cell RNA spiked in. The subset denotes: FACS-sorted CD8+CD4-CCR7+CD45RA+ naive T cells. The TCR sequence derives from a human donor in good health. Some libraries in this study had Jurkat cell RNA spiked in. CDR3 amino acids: CATSDSLRDNEQFF. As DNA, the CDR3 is TGTGCCACCAGTGATTCGCTAAGGGACAATGAGCAGTTCTTC.